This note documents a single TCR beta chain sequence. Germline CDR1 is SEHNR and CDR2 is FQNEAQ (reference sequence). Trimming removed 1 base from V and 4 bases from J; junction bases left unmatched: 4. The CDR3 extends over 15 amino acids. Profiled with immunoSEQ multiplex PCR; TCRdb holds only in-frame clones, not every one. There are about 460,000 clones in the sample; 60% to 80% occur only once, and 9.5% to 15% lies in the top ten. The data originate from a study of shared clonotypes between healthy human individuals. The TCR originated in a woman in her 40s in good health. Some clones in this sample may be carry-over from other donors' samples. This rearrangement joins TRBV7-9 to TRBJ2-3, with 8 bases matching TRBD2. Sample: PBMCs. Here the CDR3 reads CASSLGAGVPDTQYF. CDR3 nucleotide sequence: TGTGCCAGCAGCTTAGGAGCGGGAGTACCAGATACGCAGTATTTT.